The source of this TCR beta chain is a study of cytomegalovirus exposure and HLA in healthy donors. From germline, CDR1 is SGHVS and CDR2 FQNEAQ. The CDR3 runs 15 residues. V was clipped by 4 bases and J by 5 bases; unmatched bases: 1. Primers included in the PCR were 60 Vbeta and 13 Jbeta primers. Sequenced by immunoSEQ multiplex PCR; TCRdb stores in-frame clones only, minus some. Its table lists just over 40,000 clones. It was healthy bone marrow donors who served as donors. The source material was PBMCs. The TCR originated in a man aged 25-45 years in good health and CMV-seronegative. The V and J genes are TRBV7-8 and TRBJ2-1; 14 positions agree with TRBD2. The CDR3 loop is CASSSTSGRDNEQFF. CDR3 bases: TGTGCCAGCAGCTCGACTAGCGGGAGGGACAATGAGCAGTTCTTC.